This entry features one T cell receptor (beta chain) sequence. The data belong to a study of blood T cell repertoires in COVID-19. Study background: The samples span acute and convalescent COVID-19 from the United States, Italy and Spain. Sources were T cells, B-cell-depleted T cells, or PBMCs; the material itself was cDNA or gDNA.

Seattle enrolled patients during active infection and tracked them longitudinally. Study processing details: Reference gene primer amplification gave nucleated cell count estimates. Method: immunoSEQ multiplex PCR; TCRdb's copy keeps in-frame clones and lacks some. That table is the source of V, J and clone size, and D and trimming were worked out from the DNA. This sample carries under 200,000 clones, about 88% of them seen once, and the ten largest clones take 5.4%. Germline lookup yields CDR1 MDHEN and CDR2 SYDVKM. V was trimmed by 1 base and J by 4 bases, leaving 10 bases between them. CDR3 size: 14 residues.

Specimen: peripheral blood. This chain connects TRBV28 to TRBJ1-1; TRBD1 is a possible D gene (6 bases). This receptor was taken from a woman aged 50 to 60 with COVID-19, enrolled during active disease. The CDR3 DNA reads TGTGCCAGCAGTTTATCGCAAGGGGGCACTGAAGCTTTCTTT. Amino acid sequence: CASSLSQGGTEAFF.